The 29 T cell receptor beta chains presented below share a single source sample, sequenced in a study of control samples from healthy donors and cancer patients (dated by TCRdb to 2018 to 2021). The library was made by the immunoSEQ multiplex PCR assay. The table was pulled from immuneACCESS by TCRdb, which kept in-frame rearrangements only. Such tables lose some clones; where checked, under half of the loss comes from unresolved V genes, and the rest has no known cause. This sample's clone table shows around 190,000 clones. Clones ranked in the top ten supply less than 2.5% of the sample. The specimen sequenced was blood. The receptors stem from a woman in her 30s in good health.

The chain links TRBV27 to TRBJ1-1; TRBD1 might be the D (6 bases). Germline CDR1 MNHEY, CDR2 SMNVEV (reference sequence). Trimming cost V 7 bases and J 0 bases, with 18 bases left between them. There are 16 residues in the CDR3. CDR3 sequence reads: CASIGPPGQLNTEAFF. CDR3 bases: TGTGCCAGCATCGGGCCCCCGGGACAACTGAACACTGAAGCTTTCTTT.

V usage is TRBV5-1 and J usage is TRBJ2-3; 14 bases match TRBD2. Germline V gene data show CDR1 as SGHRS and CDR2 as YFSETQ. Losses at the gene ends were 1 base for V and 7 bases for J; bases not matched to a gene: 5. CDR3 length: 16 residues. CDR3 bases: TGCGCCAGCAGCTTGAGGACTAGCGGGGGGCTCCATACGCAGTATTTT. Its translation is CASSLRTSGGLHTQYF.

The chain carries TRBV19 and TRBJ2-7; D remains unclear. The V end lost 1 base, the J end lost 1 base, and 5 bases lay between the germline ends. Germline CDR1 is LNHDA and CDR2 is SQIVND (reference sequence). The CDR3 has 13 residues. The CDR3 DNA reads TGTGCCAGTAGTATAGTGGCTTCCTACGAGCAGTACTTC. Protein: CASSIVASYEQYF.

The chain is built from TRBV6-5 and TRBJ1-6; tentative D call: TRBD1 (5 bases). Germline CDR1 is MNHEY and CDR2 is SVGAGI. The CDR3 loop spans 15 amino acids. Trimming left V 6 bases short and J 9 bases short, with 18 bases between. The CDR3 DNA follows: TGTGCCAGCAGCCGGGACGGGGTGTTGGGTTCACCCCTCCACTTT. It is translated as CASSRDGVLGSPLHF.

The J gene is TRBJ2-5, the V gene TRBV18, with 8 nucleotides matching TRBD1. Germline V gene lookup returns CDR1 KGHSH and CDR2 LQKENI. The CDR3 runs to 15 residues. V shed 2 bases and J 5 bases; nucleotides not matched to a gene: 7. CDR3 sequence: CASSPYQGAGETQYF. CDR3 nucleotides: TGTGCCAGCTCACCATATCAGGGGGCTGGGGAGACCCAGTACTTC.

This chain joins TRBV19 and TRBJ1-5, with no clear D. V dropped 3 bases and J dropped 0 bases, with 12 bases sitting between them. CDR1 and CDR2 from the germline V gene are LNHDA and SQIVND (reference sequence). CDR3 size: 16 residues. The CDR3, as DNA: TGTGCCAGTAGTATGAAGGGATCCTATAGCAATCAGCCCCAGCATTTT. Translation: CASSMKGSYSNQPQHF.

The V call is TRBV28, the J call TRBJ1-4, with 9 bases fitting TRBD1. This CDR3 spans 15 amino acids. V dropped 5 bases and J dropped 8; count of bases not matched to a gene: 9. CDR1 MDHEN and CDR2 SYDVKM come from the germline V gene. CDR3 bases: TGTGCCAGCAGTCCCCCCGGGACAGGGAAAGAAAAACTGTTTTTT. This gives the protein CASSPPGTGKEKLFF.

The V call is TRBV9, the J call TRBJ1-6; D perhaps matches TRBD1 (5 bases). CDR1 SGDLS and CDR2 YYNGEE come from the germline V gene. The CDR3 length is 15 residues. Trimming cost V 0 bases and J 8 bases, with 12 bases left between them. This CDR3 reads CASSVGGRADSPLHF. The CDR3 DNA reads TGTGCCAGCAGCGTAGGGGGCAGGGCGGATTCACCCCTCCACTTT. The complete variable domain, with remaining parts taken from reference TRBV9 and TRBJ1-6, reads DSGVTQTPKHLITATGQRVTLRCSPRSGDLSVYWYQQSLDQGLQFLIQYYNGEERAKGNILERFSAQQFPDLHSELNLSSLELGDSALYFCASSVGGRADSPLHFGNGTRLTVT.

The chain links TRBV28 to TRBJ1-5, with a possible D match to TRBD1 (6 bases). With 6 bases removed from V and 3 bases from J, the gap between germline ends came to 12 bases. The germline V gene has CDR1 MDHEN and CDR2 SYDVKM. The CDR3 spans 14 residues. CDR3 protein: CASSLTGFNQPQHF. The DNA for the CDR3 is TGTGCCAGCAGCCTTACAGGGTTCAATCAGCCCCAGCATTTT. Filled out from reference TRBV28 and TRBJ1-5, the complete variable domain reads DVKVTQSSRYLVKRTGEKVFLECVQDMDHENMFWYRQDPGLGLRLIYFSYDVKMKEKGDIPEGYSVSREKKERFSLILESASTNQTSMYLCASSLTGFNQPQHFGDGTRLSIL.

The rearrangement uses TRBV2 and TRBJ1-2, with 7 bases fitting TRBD1. The CDR3 is 13 residues long. Germline V CDR1 and CDR2: SNHLY, FYNNEI. The V and J ends lost 7 bases and 5 bases, in that order; junction bases with no gene match: 7. CDR3 sequence: CASNMGQRYGYTF. CDR3 sequence (DNA): TGTGCCAGCAATATGGGACAGAGATATGGCTACACCTTC.

On this clone: Mismatch with germline at one junction end may stem from a read error. Written as DNA, the CDR3 is TGTGCTAGCAGTTGGGACTTACAAGAGACCCAGTACTTC. Translating gives CASSWDLQETQYF. J is TRBJ2-5 and V is TRBV7-7; a weak D match, TRBD2 (6 bases). Germline V lookup: CDR1 SSHAT, CDR2 FNYEAQ (reference sequence). The CDR3 consists of 13 residues.

V usage is TRBV5-8 and J usage is TRBJ1-5, with 9 positions matching TRBD1. CDR3 length: 16 amino acids. The germline V gene encodes CDR1 SGHTS and CDR2 YDEGEE. V trimming: 4 bases; J trimming: 0 bases; junction bases outside the gene matches: 5. CDR3 coding DNA: TGTGCCAGCAGCCGGGACAGGGTATATAGCAATCAGCCCCAGCATTTT. Translating gives CASSRDRVYSNQPQHF.

The rearrangement joins TRBV4-2 to TRBJ1-1; 7 nucleotides line up with TRBD1. The CDR3 extends over 16 amino acids. V was pared by 0 bases and J by 2 bases, with 6 bases of the junction left unmatched. Germline CDR1 and CDR2: LGHNA and YNFKEQ. The CDR3 loop reads CASSQDGTVKNTEAFF. CDR3 sequence (DNA): TGTGCCAGCAGCCAAGACGGGACAGTTAAAAACACTGAAGCTTTCTTT.

The DNA for the CDR3 is TGTGCCAGCAGGAGAGGGTTCGGGGAGGAGAAACTGTTTTTT. As protein: CASRRGFGEEKLFF. The V and J genes are TRBV7-2 and TRBJ1-4; D not certain. V was shortened by 6 bases and J by 11 bases, with 19 bases between the two germline ends. The CDR3 totals 14 residues. Germline CDR1 reads SGHTA; CDR2 reads FQGNSA. Variable domain in full (rest from reference TRBV7-2 and TRBJ1-4): GAGVSQSPSNKVTEKGKDVELRCDPISGHTALYWYRQSLGQGLEFLIYFQGNSAPDKSGLPSDRFSAERTGGSVSTLTIQRTQQEDSAVYLCASRRGFGEEKLFFGSGTQLSVL.

The chain links TRBV4-3 to TRBJ2-3; 10 bases agree with TRBD2. V was clipped by 3 bases and J by 6 bases; unmatched bases: 9. The germline V gene encodes CDR1 LGHNA and CDR2 YSLEER. The CDR3 is 16 amino acids. The CDR3: CASSQSSGGATDTQYF. CDR3 sequence (DNA): TGCGCCAGCAGCCAGTCCAGCGGGGGGGCAACGGATACGCAGTATTTT.

The chain uses TRBV19 and TRBJ1-1; 8 bases map to TRBD1. V dropped 8 bases and J dropped 0; count of bases not matched to a gene: 5. The CDR3 sequence is 14 residues long. CDR1 and CDR2 from the germline V gene are LNHDA and SQIVND (reference sequence). CDR3 in amino acids: CASRQGAMNTEAFF. CDR3 nucleotides: TGTGCCAGTCGGCAGGGGGCAATGAACACTGAAGCTTTCTTT.

The V and J genes are TRBV18 and TRBJ1-2; 10 nucleotides agree with TRBD1. J lost 5 bases, V lost 2 bases, and 5 bases had no gene match. Per germline, CDR1 KGHSH and CDR2 LQKENI. The CDR3 has 15 amino acids. CDR3 in DNA: TGTGCCAGCTCACCAAATAAGGGACAGGGGTATGGCTACACCTTC. This codes for CASSPNKGQGYGYTF. Variable domain in full (rest from reference TRBV18 and TRBJ1-2): NAGVMQNPRHLVRRRGQEARLRCSPMKGHSHVYWYRQLPEEGLKFMVYLQKENIIDESGMPKERFSAEFPKEGPSILRIQQVVRGDSAAYFCASSPNKGQGYGYTFGSGTRLTVV.

The chain couples TRBV12-3 or TRBV12-4 to TRBJ2-7; maybe TRBD2 (7 bases). The CDR3 contains 13 residues. V lost 6 bases to trimming and J lost 6 bases, with 15 bases between them. The DNA of the CDR3 is TGTGCCAGCAGCCCCTGGAGGGGGGGCGAGCAGTACTTC. Protein sequence: CASSPWRGGEQYF.

The chain couples TRBV6-5 to TRBJ1-2, with D hard to call. CDR1 MNHEY and CDR2 SVGAGI come from the germline V gene. The V gene lost 2 bases and the J gene lost 2 bases, with 12 bases spanning the gap. There are 15 residues in the CDR3. The CDR3 spells CASSYKRARNYGYTF. CDR3 bases: TGTGCCAGCAGTTACAAGCGCGCCAGAAACTATGGCTACACCTTC.

This chain connects TRBV27 to TRBJ2-1; D not resolved. Looked up from germline, CDR1 is MNHEY and CDR2 is SMNVEV (reference sequence). Trimming stripped 8 bases from V and 0 bases from J, with 11 bases between. The CDR3 has 14 residues. The CDR3 loop reads CASLDPGSYNEQFF. CDR3 coding DNA: TGTGCCAGCTTGGACCCAGGCTCCTACAATGAGCAGTTCTTC.

The V and J genes are TRBV6-5 and TRBJ1-5; 8 nucleotides match TRBD1. CDR1 and CDR2 from the germline V gene are MNHEY and SVGAGI. The trim removed 0 bases at V and 6 bases at J, leaving 4 bases unmatched. The CDR3 runs 15 residues. The CDR3 DNA sequence: TGTGCCAGCAGTTACTCGGGGACAGGCGGTCAGCCCCAGCATTTT. Protein: CASSYSGTGGQPQHF.

The genes are TRBV11-2 and TRBJ1-4, with TRBD1 matching over 9 bases. The length of the CDR3 is 14 residues. The V segment lost 6 bases and the J segment 8 bases; nucleotides outside the gene matches: 7. Germline-derived CDR1 and CDR2 are SGHAT and FQNNGV. The CDR3 coding sequence is TGTGCCAGCAGGACCGACAGGGGGTCGGAAAAACTGTTTTTT. As protein: CASRTDRGSEKLFF.

The chain links TRBV5-1 to TRBJ2-2, with D unresolved. The CDR3 loop spans 15 amino acids. Germline CDR1 reads SGHRS; CDR2 reads YFSETQ. The V end lost 0 bases, the J end lost 1 base, and 7 bases lay between the germline ends. The CDR3 region is CASSLGPRNTGELFF. As DNA, the CDR3 is TGCGCCAGCAGCTTGGGACCGAGGAACACCGGGGAGCTGTTTTTT.

J is TRBJ2-3 and V is TRBV6-6; 7 nucleotides agree with TRBD2. With 8 bases clipped from V and 2 bases from J, the junction kept 4 bases outside the gene matches. The CDR3 runs 13 residues. The germline V gene has CDR1 MNHNY and CDR2 SVGAGI (reference sequence). The CDR3 loop is CASRAGNTDTQYF. CDR3 bases: TGTGCCAGCCGAGCGGGGAACACAGATACGCAGTATTTT.

The J gene is TRBJ2-1, the V gene TRBV7-9; D may be TRBD1 (6 bases). The ends were cut back, 3 bases at V and 10 bases at J, with 19 bases in the middle. CDR3 size: 15 residues. Germline-derived CDR1 and CDR2 are SEHNR and FQNEAQ (reference sequence). CDR3 amino acids: CASSFSPGQSGEQFF. The DNA of the CDR3 is TGTGCCAGCAGCTTTTCGCCCGGACAGTCAGGCGAGCAGTTCTTC.

A remark on this clone: Within the sample, other DNA sequences also encode this same CDR3. The V call is TRBV5-1, the J call TRBJ2-5; D unclear. The CDR3 is made up of 13 amino acids. Trimming shortened V by 8 bases and J by 2 bases, and 13 bases separated the two germline ends. Germline V gene lookup returns CDR1 SGHRS and CDR2 YFSETQ. The CDR3 reads CASYLARQETQYF. The CDR3 DNA sequence: TGCGCCAGTTACCTGGCAAGACAAGAGACCCAGTACTTC.

The rearrangement uses TRBV19 and TRBJ1-1; D gene unclear. In germline, CDR1 is LNHDA, CDR2 SQIVND (reference sequence). V lost 8 bases and J 3 bases, leaving 16 bases between the germline ends. CDR3 length: 14 amino acids. The CDR3 coding sequence is TGTGCCAGTCTAAAGGATGGTACCGACACTGAAGCTTTCTTT. It is translated as CASLKDGTDTEAFF.

The V gene is TRBV30, the J gene TRBJ1-1; D gene ambiguous. With 3 bases removed from V and 3 bases from J, the gap between germline ends came to 11 bases. Germline V CDR1 and CDR2: GTSNPN, SVGIG (reference sequence). The CDR3 spans 13 residues. The CDR3 DNA is TGTGCCTGGAGCCTTGATGGATACACTGAAGCTTTCTTT. Translated, it gives CAWSLDGYTEAFF.

The rearrangement uses TRBV24-1 and TRBJ1-5; 9 bases line up with TRBD1. Germline lookup yields CDR1 KGHDR and CDR2 SFDVKD. The CDR3 length is 16 residues. V gave up 2 bases and J gave up 7 bases; unmatched junction bases: 8. CDR3 DNA: TGTGCCACCAGTGATTCCACGGGACAGGGACTACAGCCCCAGCATTTT. It specifies CATSDSTGQGLQPQHF.